This record concerns one T cell receptor beta chain sequence. Its binding antigen is unknown. Base qualities are not recorded, but no much larger clone differs from it by a single base. TCRbeta CDR3 regions were amplified from genomic DNA by means of the immunoSEQ Assay, a bias-controlled multiplex PCR. The authors processed their data as follows. The number of nucleated cells in each sample was estimated by amplification of reference gene primers within the assay. Sequence reads were collapsed and filtered to measure the absolute abundance of every unique TCRbeta CDR3 rearrangement. Productive Simpson clonality was computed per sample as the square root of Simpson's diversity index over productive rearrangements. TCRdb limited this immuneACCESS table to in-frame rearrangements with V and J called. A share of clones is missing; checked studies link under half to unresolved V genes, and the rest is unexplained. From that table come the V and J calls and clone size; the DNA was used to work out D and trimming. This sample is represented by 45,000 or so clones; 85% to 90% of them were singletons. The ten most abundant clones make up around 8.5% of the sample.

These data are taken from a study of blood T cell repertoires in COVID-19 (dated by TCRdb to 2018 to 2021). Regarding the complete study: Samples from collaborators originated in the United States, Italy and Spain and spanned both the acute and convalescent phases of COVID-19. Nearly every sample came with metadata listing a de-identified subject ID, COVID-19 status, age in years and sex. Samples were obtained from the ongoing ImmuneRACE study (first 160 participants) and from about 1,300 subjects provided by 6 global collaborators. Subjects who had been exposed to COVID-19, were actively infected with it, or had recovered from it provided the deeply sampled blood TCRbeta repertoires that made up the dataset. Where available, HLA class I and class II types were taken from metadata supplied by the sample provider and were not determined by assay-based typing. The repertoires were released in a freely available public database meant as a resource for research on the immune response to SARS-CoV-2. The prospective study material was composed of cDNA or gDNA derived from T cells, B-cell-depleted T cells, or PBMCs. Summary of the overall study and its limitations: The quantity of clinical and demographic metadata differed by source and by participant and was supplied without curation.

Collaborating institutions collected whole blood in K2EDTA tubes following their own protocols. For TCRbeta analysis, collaborator samples were shipped as frozen whole blood, as isolated PBMCs, or as DNA extracted from either sample type. The CDR3 has 11 amino acids, counting the end cysteine and phenylalanine. Just CDR3 DNA is preserved here, 33 bases in frame from base 1. V and J lose 5 bases and 6 bases, and a span of 7 bases separates them. CDR1 and CDR2, looked up from the germline V gene, are SQVTM and ANQGSEA. Rearrangement joined TRBV29-1 to TRBJ1-4; the D gene remains uncertain. This clonotype was obtained from a human donor in a cohort sampled during active COVID-19. Sequenced material: peripheral blood. The nucleotide sequence is given as TGCAGCGTTCTGGAGGATGAAAAACTGTTTTTT. The resulting protein is CSVLEDEKLFF.